The 18 T cell receptor beta chains below come from one sample, sequenced in a study of blood T cell repertoires in COVID-19. Generated by immunoSEQ multiplex PCR, the TCRdb table keeps only in-frame clones and is missing some. The sample lists about 220,000 clones; 82% were seen once. Sequenced sample: peripheral blood. All receptors derive from a woman aged 80 or older with COVID-19, enrolled during active disease.

In this sample, this clone turned up once. The genes are TRBV5-1 and TRBJ1-4; 10 nucleotides line up with TRBD1. The germline gives CDR1 SGHRS, CDR2 YFSETQ. The CDR3 loop spans 17 amino acids. With 0 bases clipped from V and 4 bases from J, the junction kept 6 bases outside the gene matches. CDR3 in amino acids: CASSLAGRTGGNEKLFF. The CDR3 DNA sequence: TGCGCCAGCAGCTTGGCGGGGAGGACAGGGGGTAATGAAAAACTGTTTTTT.

V usage is TRBV7-2 and J usage is TRBJ1-2; D unclear. The CDR3 is made up of 12 amino acids. CDR1 and CDR2 (germline): SGHTA, FQGNSA. V was cut by 4 bases and J by 8 bases, with 11 bases left in between. The CDR3 is CASSSRLLGYTF. The CDR3 coding sequence is TGTGCCAGCAGCTCCAGGTTGCTGGGCTACACCTTC.

This clone has a handful of counts. The chain links TRBV5-5 to TRBJ1-6; TRBD1 aligns across 9 bases. V was pared by 4 bases and J by 7 bases, with 9 bases of the junction left unmatched. The CDR3 is 16 residues long. The germline V gene encodes CDR1 SGHKS and CDR2 YYEKEE (reference sequence). The CDR3 spells CASSLKGQGWNSPLHF. DNA of the CDR3: TGTGCCAGCAGCCTCAAAGGACAGGGGTGGAATTCACCCCTCCACTTT. Variable domain in full (rest from reference TRBV5-5 and TRBJ1-6): DAGVTQSPTHLIKTRGQQVTLRCSPISGHKSVSWYQQVLGQGPQFIFQYYEKEERGRGNFPDRFSARQFPNYSSELNVNALLLGDSALYLCASSLKGQGWNSPLHFGNGTRLTVT.

The chain is built from TRBV10-2 and TRBJ2-1; 9 nucleotides line up with TRBD1. The J segment lost 5 bases and the V segment lost 6 bases, leaving 2 bases of the junction unmatched. CDR1 and CDR2 (germline): WSHSY, SAAADI. CDR3 length equals 13 residues. The CDR3 loop is CASRTGGDNEQFF. DNA for the CDR3: TGCGCCAGCAGGACAGGGGGTGACAATGAGCAGTTCTTC.

The chain combines TRBV30 with TRBJ1-2; D might be TRBD1 (6 bases). This CDR3 is built from 15 residues. Germline lookup yields CDR1 GTSNPN and CDR2 SVGIG (reference sequence). V was cut by 0 bases and J by 2 bases, with 13 bases left in between. The chain's CDR3 is CAWSVGEGENYGYTF. The CDR3 DNA follows: TGTGCCTGGAGTGTGGGCGAGGGGGAAAACTATGGCTACACCTTC.

CDR3 in DNA: TGTGCCAGCAGTCCTCGGGGCAGGGGGCTTGGCTATGGCTACACCTTC. Protein sequence: CASSPRGRGLGYGYTF. The chain uses TRBV28 and TRBJ1-2; TRBD1 matches at 8 bases. Unmatched junction bases numbered 12, after V lost 5 bases and J lost 4 bases. The CDR3 consists of 16 residues. Germline V gene lookup returns CDR1 MDHEN and CDR2 SYDVKM.

This clone was seen only a few times. The chain couples TRBV6-6 to TRBJ2-7; a weak D match, TRBD1 (5 bases). The germline CDR1 and CDR2 sequences are MNHNY and SVGAGI (reference sequence). V shed 7 bases and J shed 2 bases, with 15 bases lying between them. This CDR3 has 14 residues. DNA for the CDR3: TGTGCCAGCATCCTAGGGGCGACTGCCTACGAGCAGTACTTC. It codes for CASILGATAYEQYF.

The chain couples TRBV19 to TRBJ2-7; TRBD2 matches 11 bases. V was pared by 2 bases and J by 3 bases, with 3 bases of the junction left unmatched. The CDR3 spans 15 residues. Germline lookup yields CDR1 LNHDA and CDR2 SQIVND (reference sequence). DNA of the CDR3: TGTGCCAGTAGTATAACTAGCGGGAGTGTCTACGAGCAGTACTTC. Its translation is CASSITSGSVYEQYF.

This chain uses TRBV18 with TRBJ1-4, with TRBD1 as a possible D gene (5 bases). CDR3 length equals 14 residues. Trimming removed 4 bases from V and 5 bases from J, with 11 bases in between. Germline V gene data show CDR1 as KGHSH and CDR2 as LQKENI. CDR3 nucleotide sequence: TGTGCCAGCTCACGGCAGGGCGTGAATGAAAAACTGTTTTTT. It translates to CASSRQGVNEKLFF.

V gene TRBV18 combines with J gene TRBJ2-3; 8 nucleotides align to TRBD2. The CDR3 covers 16 residues. Germline trimming cut 1 base from V and 2 bases from J; bases unmatched to any gene: 5. The germline CDR1 and CDR2 sequences are KGHSH and LQKENI. The DNA for the CDR3 is TGTGCCAGCTCACCACAGAGCGGGGGCCTCACAGATACGCAGTATTTT. Translated: CASSPQSGGLTDTQYF.

In its sample, this clone was seen once. The rearrangement joins TRBV6-2 or TRBV6-3 to TRBJ2-3, with 14 positions matching TRBD2. The CDR3 covers 16 residues. Per germline, CDR1 MNHEY and CDR2 SVGEGT. V shed 5 bases, J shed 4 bases, and the junction held 5 bases outside the gene matches. The CDR3 spells CASSQGLAGVPDTQYF. DNA of the CDR3: TGTGCCAGCAGTCAGGGACTAGCGGGAGTCCCAGATACGCAGTATTTT.

The V gene is TRBV5-1, the J gene TRBJ2-1, with 9 bases fitting TRBD2. The CDR3 covers 16 residues. Unmatched junction bases numbered 5, after V lost 1 base and J lost 3 bases. The germline V gene has CDR1 SGHRS and CDR2 YFSETQ. CDR3 sequence reads: CASSLTGTSIYNEQFF. CDR3 nucleotide sequence: TGCGCCAGCAGCTTGACCGGGACTAGCATCTACAATGAGCAGTTCTTC.

This chain links TRBV6-5 with TRBJ2-7; TRBD1 might be the D (7 bases). Germline assignment: CDR1 MNHEY and CDR2 SVGAGI. This CDR3 spans 12 amino acids. V gave up 5 bases and J gave up 7 bases, with 12 bases separating them. The CDR3 nucleotides are TGTGCCAGCAGTCGACAGGGAGGTGAGCAGTACTTC. Amino acids: CASSRQGGEQYF.

The chain employs TRBV5-4 and TRBJ2-1; 8 bases match TRBD1. The V and J ends lost 0 bases and 2 bases, in that order; junction bases with no gene match: 1. Germline lookup yields CDR1 SGHNT and CDR2 YYREEE (reference sequence). The CDR3 has 15 amino acids. CDR3 sequence: CASSLGQGTYNEQFF. The CDR3 DNA reads as TGTGCCAGCAGCTTGGGACAGGGGACCTACAATGAGCAGTTCTTC. Complete variable domain (other parts from reference TRBV5-4 and TRBJ2-1): ETGVTQSPTHLIKTRGQQVTLRCSSQSGHNTVSWYQQALGQGPQFIFQYYREEENGRGNFPPRFSGLQFPNYSSELNVNALELDDSALYLCASSLGQGTYNEQFFGPGTRLTVL.

The genes are TRBV18 and TRBJ2-1; 7 bases fit TRBD1. The CDR3 covers 15 residues. CDR1 is KGHSH, CDR2 LQKENI, per germline. V gave up 6 bases and J gave up 7 bases; unmatched junction bases: 12. The CDR3 protein is CASSPQRQGWNEQFF. CDR3 sequence (DNA): TGTGCCAGCTCCCCCCAGAGACAGGGCTGGAATGAGCAGTTCTTC.

The table lists this clone with a count of one. The chain carries TRBV9 and TRBJ1-1; a weak D match, TRBD1 (6 bases). This CDR3 is built from 14 residues. Trimming removed 0 bases at V and 6 bases at J, with 12 bases between. The germline V gene has CDR1 SGDLS and CDR2 YYNGEE. Written as DNA, the CDR3 is TGTGCCAGCAGCGTAGACAGGGTTGGCGCTGAAGCTTTCTTT. It encodes CASSVDRVGAEAFF.

The sample holds one count of this clone. The chain uses TRBV18 and TRBJ1-5; 9 nucleotides agree with TRBD1. The trim removed 4 bases at V and 6 bases at J, leaving 7 bases unmatched. Per germline, CDR1 KGHSH and CDR2 LQKENI. This CDR3 is 15 amino acids long. The CDR3 nucleotides are TGTGCCAGCTCACGAAGGGACAGGGAGGCTCAGCCCCAGCATTTT. It codes for CASSRRDREAQPQHF.

The chain employs TRBV7-9 and TRBJ2-2; 9 bases align to TRBD1. Germline CDR1 and CDR2: SEHNR and FQNEAQ (reference sequence). This CDR3 region has 15 residues. V was pared by 1 base and J by 6 bases, with 3 bases of the junction left unmatched. CDR3 in amino acids: CASSLVGQGPGELFF. Here the CDR3 DNA reads TGTGCCAGCAGCTTAGTGGGACAGGGACCCGGGGAGCTGTTTTTT. Full variable domain (rest looked up from reference TRBV7-9 and TRBJ2-2): DTGVSQNPRHKITKRGQNVTFRCDPISEHNRLYWYRQTLGQGPEFLTYFQNEAQLEKSRLLSDRFSAERPKGSFSTLEIQRTEQGDSAMYLCASSLVGQGPGELFFGEGSRLTVL.